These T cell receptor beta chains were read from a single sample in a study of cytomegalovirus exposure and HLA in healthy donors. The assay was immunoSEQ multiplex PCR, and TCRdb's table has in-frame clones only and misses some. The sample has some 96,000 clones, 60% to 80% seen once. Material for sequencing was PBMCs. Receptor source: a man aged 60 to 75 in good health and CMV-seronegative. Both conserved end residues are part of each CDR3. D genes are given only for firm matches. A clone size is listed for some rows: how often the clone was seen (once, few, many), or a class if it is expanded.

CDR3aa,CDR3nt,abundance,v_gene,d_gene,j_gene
CSAEAGPGNEQFF,TGCAGCGCTGAAGCGGGTCCCGGGAATGAGCAGTTCTTC,-,TRBV29-1,-,TRBJ2-1
CASSLGQDNEQFF,TGTGCCAGCAGCTTGGGACAGGACAATGAGCAGTTCTTC,-,TRBV5-4,-,TRBJ2-1
CASSLGGISRATQYF,TGTGCCAGCAGCTTAGGCGGTATTTCGCGCGCGACCCAGTACTTC,-,TRBV7-2,-,TRBJ2-5
CASSLDSGRGYEQYF,TGTGCCAGCAGCTTAGATAGCGGGAGGGGTTACGAGCAGTACTTC,-,TRBV5-4,TRBD2,TRBJ2-7
CASSLFATPGELFF,TGTGCCAGCAGTCTATTTGCCACCCCCGGGGAGCTGTTTTTT,-,TRBV2,-,TRBJ2-2
CASSFTTSGWGVDEQYF,TGTGCCAGCAGTTTTACGACTAGCGGGTGGGGGGTGGACGAGCAGTACTTC,-,TRBV28,TRBD2,TRBJ2-7
CASSVAGTGGYGYTF,TGTGCCAGCAGCGTCGCCGGGACAGGGGGCTATGGCTACACCTTC,-,TRBV9,TRBD1,TRBJ1-2
CSVEDQGGGLAQYF,TGCAGCGTTGAAGATCAGGGGGGCGGTTTGGCCCAGTACTTC,-,TRBV29-1,-,TRBJ2-5
CASSFPTSGTLYEQYF,TGTGCCAGCAGCTTCCCGACTAGCGGGACTCTCTACGAGCAGTACTTC,-,TRBV7-3,TRBD2,TRBJ2-7
CASSVDRVSYNSPLHF,TGTGCCAGCAGCGTAGATCGAGTCTCCTATAATTCACCCCTCCACTTT,once,TRBV9,-,TRBJ1-6
CASSDLAGSTSYNEQFF,TGCGCCAGCAGTGATCTAGCGGGATCGACCTCCTACAATGAGCAGTTCTTC,-,TRBV10-1,TRBD2,TRBJ2-1
CASSFLGQDNTEAFF,TGTGCCAGCAGCTTCCTAGGACAGGATAACACTGAAGCTTTCTTT,few,TRBV5-6,TRBD1,TRBJ1-1
CASSRTLTGEQYF,TGTGCCAGCAGCCGGACCTTAACGGGGGAGCAGTACTTC,-,TRBV7-3,-,TRBJ2-7
CASSLGLYTGELFF,TGTGCCAGCAGCTTGGGACTTTACACCGGGGAGCTGTTTTTT,-,TRBV7-6,-,TRBJ2-2
CASSPGLGVNEQFF,TGTGCCAGCAGCCCAGGTTTGGGCGTCAATGAGCAGTTCTTC,-,TRBV11-2,-,TRBJ2-1
CASSQDVSRGGSTSTDTQYF,TGCGCCAGCAGCCAAGACGTCAGCCGCGGGGGGTCCACTAGCACAGATACGCAGTATTTT,-,TRBV4-1,TRBD2,TRBJ2-3
CASSVDRPGSSPLHF,TGTGCCAGCAGCGTTGACAGGCCAGGATCGTCACCCCTCCACTTT,-,TRBV9,-,TRBJ1-6
CASSRTSFYEQYF,TGTGCCAGCAGTCGGACTAGCTTCTACGAGCAGTACTTC,-,TRBV27,TRBD2,TRBJ2-7
CASTLIGGSGYTF,TGTGCCAGCACCCTCATCGGGGGTAGCGGCTACACCTTC,-,TRBV7-9,-,TRBJ1-2
CASSEEQTEKLFF,TGTGCCAGCAGTGAAGAACAGACGGAAAAACTGTTTTTT,once,TRBV6-1,-,TRBJ1-4
CSVVGGLADYNEQFF,TGCAGCGTTGTTGGGGGACTAGCGGATTACAATGAGCAGTTCTTC,-,TRBV29-1,TRBD2,TRBJ2-1
CASSLAFSGSNEQFF,TGTGCCAGCAGCTTAGCTTTTAGCGGGAGTAATGAGCAGTTCTTC,few,TRBV7-6,TRBD2,TRBJ2-1
CASGDSGVTGYGYTF,TGTGCAAGCGGGGATTCGGGGGTGACGGGCTATGGCTACACCTTC,-,TRBV28,-,TRBJ1-2
CASSVAQGGYEQYF,TGTGCCAGCAGCGTCGCACAGGGGGGGTACGAGCAGTACTTC,-,TRBV28,-,TRBJ2-7
CASSFSRGGKETQYF,TGCGCCAGCAGCTTTTCCCGCGGGGGGAAAGAGACCCAGTACTTC,-,TRBV5-1,TRBD2,TRBJ2-5
CASSQIGRRAGANVLTF,TGCGCCAGCAGTCAAATTGGTCGGAGAGCTGGGGCCAACGTCCTGACTTTC,-,TRBV23-1,-,TRBJ2-6
CASSTGANYGYTF,TGTGCCAGTAGTACAGGGGCTAACTATGGCTACACCTTC,-,TRBV19,-,TRBJ1-2
CASSDSLAQETQYF,TGCGCCAGCAGTGATTCACTAGCCCAAGAGACCCAGTACTTC,-,TRBV10-1,-,TRBJ2-5
CASSLILAGDTGELFF,TGTGCCAGCAGTTTAATTCTAGCTGGCGACACCGGGGAGCTGTTTTTT,-,TRBV28,-,TRBJ2-2
CASSLAGGATYNEQFF,TGTGCCAGCAGCCTGGCGGGCGGGGCGACCTACAATGAGCAGTTCTTC,once,TRBV5-4,-,TRBJ2-1
CASSFRTSGSTDTQYF,TGTGCCAGCAGCTTCAGGACTAGCGGGAGCACAGATACGCAGTATTTT,-,TRBV7-8,TRBD2,TRBJ2-3
CASIRGFEQFF,TGTGCCAGCATAAGGGGTTTTGAGCAGTTCTTC,-,TRBV19,-,TRBJ2-1
CASSLSAGGGEREQYF,TGTGCCAGCAGTTTATCAGCGGGTGGGGGAGAACGCGAGCAGTACTTC,-,TRBV27,-,TRBJ2-7
CASSLGQGHTEAFF,TGTGCCAGCAGCCTAGGACAGGGGCACACTGAAGCTTTCTTT,few,TRBV6-6,TRBD1,TRBJ1-1
CASSPSGAAYEQYF,TGTGCTAGCAGCCCTAGCGGGGCGGCATACGAGCAGTACTTC,-,TRBV7-9,TRBD2,TRBJ2-7
CASSSRTSGEQETQYF,TGTGCCAGCAGCTCCAGGACTAGCGGGGAACAAGAGACCCAGTACTTC,-,TRBV5-4,TRBD2,TRBJ2-5
CASGDTGRETQYF,TGTGCCAGCGGGGACACTGGGCGGGAGACCCAGTACTTC,-,TRBV6-1,-,TRBJ2-5
CASSLWTSLDTQYF,TGTGCCAGCAGCTTATGGACTAGTCTGGATACGCAGTATTTT,-,TRBV7-3,TRBD2,TRBJ2-3
CASSEGAANYGYTF,TGTGCCAGCAGCGAGGGTGCAGCTAACTATGGCTACACCTTC,-,TRBV28,-,TRBJ1-2
CASSERTRSDEQYF,TGTGCCAGCAGTGAAAGGACTAGGTCCGACGAGCAGTACTTC,-,TRBV2,TRBD2,TRBJ2-7
CASSTPPSRGDFTDTQYF,TGTGCCAGCAGCACACCGCCCTCGCGGGGAGACTTCACAGATACGCAGTATTTT,few,TRBV9,-,TRBJ2-3
CASSLDRRAGGELFF,TGTGCCAGCAGCTTAGATCGTCGGGCGGGCGGGGAGCTGTTTTTT,-,TRBV5-4,-,TRBJ2-2
CASSLKVGGGYTF,TGTGCCAGCAGCTTAAAGGTTGGAGGGGGCTACACCTTC,few,TRBV7-3,-,TRBJ1-2
CASRDDTLNWPQHF,TGTGCCAGCAGGGATGACACTCTGAATTGGCCCCAGCATTTT,-,TRBV28,-,TRBJ1-5
CASSFAQDKGYEQYF,TGTGCCAGCAGCTTCGCCCAGGACAAGGGGTACGAGCAGTACTTC,-,TRBV7-8,-,TRBJ2-7
CVRSLDSSSGLNTGELFF,TGTGTCAGAAGCTTAGATAGTTCCAGCGGGCTGAACACCGGGGAGCTGTTTTTT,-,TRBV7-5,-,TRBJ2-2
CASRQGVSNQPQHF,TGTGCCAGCAGACAGGGGGTTAGCAATCAGCCCCAGCATTTT,-,TRBV6-1,TRBD1,TRBJ1-5
CAISEWGPSVETQYF,TGTGCCATCAGTGAGTGGGGGCCGTCGGTCGAGACCCAGTACTTC,-,TRBV10-3,-,TRBJ2-5
CSVVGRGEADTEAFF,TGCAGCGTTGTAGGTCGGGGAGAGGCGGACACTGAAGCTTTCTTT,-,TRBV29-1,-,TRBJ1-1
CASSFSGGAYPGELFF,TGTGCCAGCAGTTTTAGCGGGGGGGCTTACCCCGGGGAGCTGTTTTTT,-,TRBV7-2,TRBD2,TRBJ2-2
CASSLKLPGELFF,TGCGCCAGCAGCTTAAAACTACCCGGGGAGCTGTTTTTT,-,TRBV5-1,-,TRBJ2-2
CASSLFPGLAGTDTQYF,TGTGCCAGCAGTTTATTCCCGGGACTAGCGGGCACAGATACGCAGTATTTT,-,TRBV27,TRBD2,TRBJ2-3
CASSQDTLAGTGSYNEQFF,TGTGCCAGCAGCCAAGATACACTAGCGGGGACCGGCTCCTACAATGAGCAGTTCTTC,few,TRBV5-4,TRBD2,TRBJ2-1
CASSPPGTSQYNEQFF,TGTGCCAGCAGCCCCCCCGGGACTAGTCAGTACAATGAGCAGTTCTTC,-,TRBV4-2,TRBD2,TRBJ2-1
CASSLGDADEKLFF,TGCGCCAGCAGCTTAGGAGACGCAGATGAAAAACTGTTTTTT,-,TRBV5-1,-,TRBJ1-4
CASNNRVDGYTF,TGTGCCAGCAACAACAGGGTTGATGGCTACACCTTC,-,TRBV28,-,TRBJ1-2
CASSMGRRETQYF,TGTGCCAGCAGCATGGGGAGGAGGGAAACGCAGTATTTT,-,TRBV5-6,-,TRBJ2-3